Below are 15 T cell receptor beta chains sequenced from a single sample in a study of neurological immune-mediated disorders. In TCRdb, the 5' RACE reads were re-called with MiXCR into one record per CDR3 protein. Of over 60,000 distinct CDR3 sequences detected, about 5.2% appear once; the ten largest clones hold around 2.2%. Sequenced material: PBMCs. All receptors come from a woman in her twenties or thirties with multiple sclerosis.

This clonotype showed up many times. The rearrangement uses TRBV12-3 or TRBV12-4 and TRBJ2-3; a weak D match, TRBD2 (6 bases). The CDR3 is made up of 13 amino acids. Trimming cost V 3 bases and J 6 bases, with 10 bases left between them. The chain's CDR3 is CASSLTRWDTQYF. CDR3 in DNA: TGTGCCAGCAGTTTGACTAGGTGGGATACGCAGTATTTT.

This clonotype has a count of ten or more. This chain links TRBV10-3 with TRBJ1-4, with D uncertain. Germline V gene sequence: CDR1 ENHRY, CDR2 SYGVKD. With 0 bases removed from V and 3 bases from J, the gap between germline ends came to 8 bases. The CDR3 has 15 residues. The CDR3 here is CAISESGRANEKLFF. The CDR3 coding sequence is TGTGCCATCAGTGAGTCGGGGAGGGCTAATGAAAAACTGTTTTTT.

This clonotype was observed a handful of times. The genes are TRBV18 and TRBJ1-1; TRBD1 matches at 8 bases. CDR1 is KGHSH and CDR2 is LQKENI in the germline V gene. Trimming removed 5 bases from V and 8 bases from J; junction bases left unmatched: 7. CDR3 length equals 13 residues. The CDR3 here is CASSEGQGWEAFF. CDR3 DNA sequence: TGTGCCAGCTCAGAAGGACAGGGTTGGGAAGCTTTCTTT.

The table lists this clonotype with many counts. The CDR3 reads CASSQETENTEAFF. The CDR3 coding sequence is TGTGCCAGCAGCCAAGAGACTGAGAACACTGAAGCTTTCTTT. The chain joins TRBV14 to TRBJ1-1; D remains ambiguous. The V gene's germline CDR1 is SGHDN and CDR2 FVKESK. There are 14 residues in the CDR3. V lost 0 bases, J lost 1 base, and 6 bases lay in between.

V is TRBV12-5 and J is TRBJ2-5; TRBD2 agrees at 7 bases. The CDR3 is made up of 15 amino acids. Germline CDR1 reads LGHNT; CDR2 reads FRNRAP. Germline trimming cut 1 base from V and 3 bases from J; bases unmatched to any gene: 5. CDR3: CASGLGQRDEETQYF. The CDR3 DNA reads as TGTGCTAGTGGTTTGGGACAGCGGGACGAAGAGACCCAGTACTTC.

This clonotype was seen many times. The rearrangement links TRBV9 to TRBJ1-1; the D gene is possibly TRBD1 (6 bases). V dropped 4 bases and J dropped 0 bases, with 13 bases sitting between them. Germline values: CDR1 SGDLS, CDR2 YYNGEE. The CDR3 runs to 15 residues. CDR3 residues: CASSPQGQLNTEAFF. CDR3 sequence (DNA): TGTGCCAGCAGCCCCCAGGGACAACTGAACACTGAAGCTTTCTTT.

This clonotype was seen repeatedly, ten times or more. This sequence joins TRBV5-8 and TRBJ1-2, with D possibly being TRBD1 (5 bases). CDR1 and CDR2 from the germline V gene are SGHTS and YDEGEE. This CDR3 is built from 15 residues. V lost 6 bases and J 4 bases, leaving 19 bases between the germline ends. As DNA, the CDR3 is TGTGCCAGCACCGTACCAAGAGGGGTCAGCTATGGCTACACCTTC. Translation: CASTVPRGVSYGYTF.

Ten or more counts support this clonotype. The genes are TRBV9 and TRBJ1-5, with D possibly being TRBD1 (6 bases). CDR3 length equals 20 residues. Trimming removed 3 bases at V and 5 bases at J, with 30 bases between. CDR1 and CDR2 (germline): SGDLS, YYNGEE. The CDR3 here is CASSAQTGGIRPGGDQPQHF. In nucleotides, the CDR3 is TGTGCCAGCAGCGCACAGACAGGAGGGATTAGGCCCGGGGGAGATCAGCCCCAGCATTTT.

At least ten counts were recorded for this clonotype. The chain joins TRBV5-1 to TRBJ2-3; 8 nucleotides line up with TRBD2. The V gene end was trimmed by 5 bases and the J gene end by 4 bases; junction bases not matched to a gene: 9. Germline CDR1 reads SGHRS; CDR2 reads YFSETQ. The CDR3 runs to 15 residues. CDR3 bases: TGCGCCAGCAGTGGGGGACTAGGGTTTGCAGATACGCAGTATTTT. It is translated as CASSGGLGFADTQYF.

This clonotype was detected only a few times. The chain carries TRBV7-6 and TRBJ1-1; perhaps TRBD1 as D (5 bases). Per germline, CDR1 SGHVS and CDR2 FNYEAQ. The CDR3 consists of 15 residues. V was cut by 1 base and J by 1 base, with 10 bases left in between. This CDR3 reads CASSLEWGRNTEAFF. The CDR3 nucleotides are TGTGCCAGCAGCTTAGAGTGGGGGAGGAACACTGAAGCTTTCTTT.

In its sample, this clonotype was seen a few times. CDR3 in DNA: TGTGCCAGCAGCTCCGGACATTCGTTTACCTACGAGCAGTACTTC. Amino acids: CASSSGHSFTYEQYF. The chain carries TRBV5-6 and TRBJ2-7; D might be TRBD1 (5 bases). V lost 3 bases and J 2 bases, leaving 15 bases between the germline ends. The germline V gene has CDR1 SGHDT and CDR2 YYEEEE. The CDR3 consists of 15 residues. Variable domain in full (rest from reference TRBV5-6 and TRBJ2-7): DAGVTQSPTHLIKTRGQQVTLRCSPKSGHDTVSWYQQALGQGPQFIFQYYEEEERQRGNFPDRFSGHQFPNYSSELNVNALLLGDSALYLCASSSGHSFTYEQYFGPGTRLTVT.

This clonotype was picked up many times. The chain combines TRBV20-1 with TRBJ2-3; D perhaps matches TRBD1 (6 bases). The CDR3 runs to 14 residues. V dropped 4 bases and J dropped 1 base, with 12 bases sitting between them. Germline V gene data show CDR1 as DFQATT and CDR2 as SNEGSKA (reference sequence). CDR3 sequence reads: CSATPGTRTDTQYF. Here the CDR3 DNA reads TGCAGTGCTACGCCTGGGACACGCACAGATACGCAGTATTTT.

This clonotype was seen at least ten times. The rearrangement uses TRBV15 and TRBJ2-2; no clear D gene. V was pared by 3 bases and J by 2 bases, with 10 bases between. The CDR3 runs to 15 residues. Germline CDR1 LNHNV, CDR2 YYDKDF (reference sequence). Written as DNA, the CDR3 is TGTGCCACCAGCAGCCGGGTAATTAACACCGGGGAGCTGTTTTTT. Protein sequence: CATSSRVINTGELFF.

This clonotype was observed many times. The J gene is TRBJ2-2, the V gene TRBV7-6, with 7 bases matching TRBD2. This CDR3 comprises 14 residues. The junction had 7 bases not matched to a gene; V was cut back by 8 bases and J by 4 bases. Germline loops: CDR1 SGHVS, CDR2 FNYEAQ. The CDR3 reads CASRGGGSTGELFF. The CDR3 DNA follows: TGTGCCAGCCGAGGCGGGGGAAGCACCGGGGAGCTGTTTTTT.

In this sample, this clonotype turned up many times. The rearrangement links TRBV5-1 to TRBJ2-7, with D perhaps assigned TRBD1 or TRBD2 (5 bases each). Between the trimmed V and J ends, which lost 4 bases and 1 base, there was a span of 15 bases. The germline V gene has CDR1 SGHRS and CDR2 YFSETQ. This CDR3 contains 15 residues. In DNA form, the CDR3 reads TGCGCCAGCAGCGAATCCGGGACGGGGTCCTACGAGCAGTACTTC. Protein product: CASSESGTGSYEQYF.